The 23 T cell receptor beta chains below come from one sample, sequenced in a study of blood T cell repertoires in COVID-19 (dated by TCRdb to 2018 to 2020). The library was obtained by the immunoSEQ multiplex PCR assay. The clones in this table, taken by TCRdb from immuneACCESS, are in-frame only. Not every clone is retained; where verified, under half of the shortfall comes from an unresolved V gene, and the cause of the rest is unknown. For this sample there are approximately 210,000 clones; about 88% appear just once. The ten largest clones add up to roughly 1.7% of the sample. Sequencing was carried out using peripheral blood. The receptors here all came from a man aged 70 or older with acute or convalescent COVID-19.

CDR3 amino acids: CASSLSGQGSEKLFF. CDR3 nucleotide sequence: TGCGCCAGCAGCTTGTCGGGACAGGGGAGTGAAAAACTGTTTTTT. The chain links TRBV5-1 to TRBJ1-4; 10 nucleotides agree with TRBD1. The germline V gene encodes CDR1 SGHRS and CDR2 YFSETQ. The V segment lost 1 base and the J segment 7 bases; nucleotides outside the gene matches: 4. The CDR3 consists of 15 residues.

The V and J genes are TRBV28 and TRBJ2-7; 9 bases are shared with TRBD2. CDR3 length equals 15 residues. Germline CDR1 reads MDHEN; CDR2 reads SYDVKM. V lost 5 bases, J lost 1 base, and 6 bases stayed unmatched. This CDR3 is CASSPRLAVSYEQYF. The CDR3 DNA is TGTGCCAGCAGTCCGCGACTAGCGGTTTCCTACGAGCAGTACTTC.

The rearrangement joins TRBV28 to TRBJ2-7; TRBD2 agrees at 7 bases. Trimming took 2 bases from V and 2 from J; bases not matched to a gene: 9. Germline V lookup: CDR1 MDHEN, CDR2 SYDVKM. The CDR3 loop spans 16 amino acids. The CDR3 sequence: CASSLRDRGVAYEQYF. DNA of the CDR3: TGTGCCAGCAGTTTAAGGGATCGGGGGGTAGCCTACGAGCAGTACTTC.

This chain connects TRBV27 to TRBJ1-1; weak D call: TRBD1 (6 bases). V lost 3 bases, J lost 4 bases, and 12 bases lay in between. This CDR3 comprises 14 residues. Germline assignment: CDR1 MNHEY and CDR2 SMNVEV (reference sequence). CDR3 sequence: CASSFEGRGTEAFF. The CDR3 DNA reads as TGTGCCAGCAGTTTTGAGGGCAGGGGCACTGAAGCTTTCTTT.

This clone has more than one count but fewer than ten. DNA of the CDR3: TGTGCCAGTAGGGTCACAGGGTTAGCCAAAAACATTCAGTACTTC. Encoded protein: CASRVTGLAKNIQYF. V usage is TRBV19 and J usage is TRBJ2-4; the D gene is possibly TRBD1 (6 bases). In germline, CDR1 is LNHDA, CDR2 SQIVND (reference sequence). Deletions cut 6 bases from V and 0 bases from J, with 12 bases between. The CDR3 length is 15 residues.

The V gene is TRBV5-1, the J gene TRBJ2-5, with 9 bases lining up with TRBD1. Trimming took 4 bases from V and 4 from J; bases not matched to a gene: 5. Germline-derived CDR1 and CDR2 are SGHRS and YFSETQ. The CDR3 has 14 amino acids. The CDR3 nucleotides read TGCGCCAGCAGCACAGGGGGCGGACTAGAGACCCAGTACTTC. Translation gives CASSTGGGLETQYF.

The rearrangement uses TRBV18 and TRBJ2-3; no clear D. CDR1 and CDR2 from the germline V gene are KGHSH and LQKENI. Trimming took 4 bases from V and 6 from J, leaving 11 bases between them. The CDR3 extends over 13 amino acids. CDR3 amino acids: CASSLRAGDTQYF. The CDR3 region has the DNA TGTGCCAGCTCACTGCGTGCCGGGGATACGCAGTATTTT.

The V call is TRBV12-3 or TRBV12-4, the J call TRBJ2-1; TRBD2 matches 7 bases. This CDR3 is built from 12 residues. Germline trimming cut 11 bases from V and 8 bases from J; bases unmatched to any gene: 9. The chain's CDR3 is CAGGLGLHEQFF. The DNA for the CDR3 is TGTGCCGGCGGGCTGGGACTACATGAGCAGTTCTTC.

A few counts support this clone. The chain carries TRBV19 and TRBJ1-5, with D unresolved. Germline V gene data show CDR1 as LNHDA and CDR2 as SQIVND (reference sequence). The CDR3 extends over 16 amino acids. The V gene lost 6 bases and the J gene lost 0 bases, with 15 bases spanning the gap. The CDR3 sequence is CASSSLNENSNQPQHF. The CDR3 DNA follows: TGTGCCAGTAGCTCACTCAACGAGAATAGCAATCAGCCCCAGCATTTT.

The CDR3 protein is CASSSSGRASYNEQFF. The CDR3 DNA reads as TGTGCCAGCAGCTCTAGCGGGAGGGCCTCCTACAATGAGCAGTTCTTC. V is TRBV7-9 and J is TRBJ2-1; 12 nucleotides align to TRBD2. The CDR3 covers 16 residues. From germline, CDR1 is SEHNR and CDR2 FQNEAQ (reference sequence). Trimming took 4 bases from V and 0 from J; bases not matched to a gene: 1.

This clone appeared many times. This chain joins TRBV4-1 and TRBJ2-7; 7 bases align to TRBD2. V gave up 4 bases and J gave up 0 bases; unmatched junction bases: 9. Germline V gene sequence: CDR1 MGHRA, CDR2 YSYEKL. CDR3 length: 16 amino acids. The CDR3 nucleotides read TGCGCCAGCAGCCCCGGAGCGGGGCTAAGCTCCTACGAGCAGTACTTC. Translation: CASSPGAGLSSYEQYF.

CDR3 in amino acids: CASSIGTRYEQYF. The CDR3 nucleotides read TGTGCCAGCAGTATCGGGACTAGATACGAGCAGTACTTC. The chain links TRBV27 to TRBJ2-7; 8 nucleotides match TRBD2. The germline CDR1 and CDR2 sequences are MNHEY and SMNVEV (reference sequence). Losses at the gene ends were 5 bases for V and 4 bases for J; bases not matched to a gene: 4. The CDR3 has 13 amino acids.

The chain links TRBV2 to TRBJ2-1, with a tentative D call TRBD1 (5 bases). The CDR3 covers 13 residues. V was pared by 3 bases and J by 9 bases, with 12 bases between. Germline CDR1 reads SNHLY; CDR2 reads FYNNEI. This CDR3 is CASSELQGGEQFF. The CDR3 region has the DNA TGTGCCAGCAGTGAGCTCCAGGGTGGTGAGCAGTTCTTC.

J is TRBJ2-5 and V is TRBV9; 10 nucleotides align to TRBD1. The CDR3 consists of 15 residues. Trimming cost V 3 bases and J 4 bases; bases outside gene matches: 6. Looked up from germline, CDR1 is SGDLS and CDR2 is YYNGEE. The CDR3: CASSGRTGGGETQYF. In DNA form, the CDR3 reads TGTGCCAGCAGCGGCAGGACAGGGGGTGGAGAGACCCAGTACTTC.

The rearrangement uses TRBV4-2 and TRBJ1-2, with D hard to call. The CDR3 covers 15 residues. Per the germline V gene, CDR1 is LGHNA and CDR2 is YNFKEQ. V lost 0 bases to trimming and J lost 4 bases, with 12 bases between them. The CDR3 DNA reads as TGTGCCAGCAGCCAAGATCTATGGACTGTCTATGGCTACACCTTC. Translation gives CASSQDLWTVYGYTF.

The J gene is TRBJ2-1, the V gene TRBV10-3; 13 bases agree with TRBD2. Germline loops: CDR1 ENHRY, CDR2 SYGVKD. The CDR3 consists of 19 residues. V lost 6 bases, J lost 3 bases, and 14 bases stayed unmatched. CDR3 sequence reads: CAIRAGTSGDGSSYNEQFF. The CDR3 coding sequence is TGTGCCATCAGGGCCGGGACTAGCGGGGACGGCTCGAGCTACAATGAGCAGTTCTTC.

This clone has a single count. CDR3 in amino acids: CASSLDSGGTFYEQYF. CDR3 in DNA: TGTGCCAGCAGCCTTGACAGCGGCGGGACTTTCTACGAGCAGTACTTC. The chain has TRBV6-6 and TRBJ2-7; D possibly corresponds to TRBD2 (6 bases). CDR1 is MNHNY and CDR2 is SVGAGI in the germline V gene (reference sequence). The CDR3 totals 16 residues. V lost 6 bases, J lost 3 bases, and 21 bases lay in between.

V and J are TRBV5-1 and TRBJ1-4, with D tentatively TRBD1 (6 bases). The V gene's germline CDR1 is SGHRS and CDR2 YFSETQ. V was pared by 1 base and J by 4 bases, with 11 bases between. This CDR3 comprises 15 residues. The CDR3 nucleotides are TGCGCCAGCAGCTTGCAAGGGGGATATAATGAAAAACTGTTTTTT. Translating it yields CASSLQGGYNEKLFF.

This chain links TRBV19 with TRBJ1-2; 10 nucleotides line up with TRBD1. V dropped 8 bases and J dropped 7; count of bases not matched to a gene: 7. Germline CDR1 and CDR2: LNHDA and SQIVND (reference sequence). The CDR3 contains 13 residues. Here the CDR3 reads CASRDRGKGGYTF. CDR3 DNA: TGTGCCAGTCGGGACAGGGGAAAGGGTGGCTACACCTTC.

This chain joins TRBV28 and TRBJ1-5; 9 nucleotides agree with TRBD1. Germline CDR1 reads MDHEN; CDR2 reads SYDVKM. The V gene end was trimmed by 4 bases and the J gene end by 2 bases; junction bases not matched to a gene: 9. This CDR3 comprises 17 residues. The CDR3 bases are TGTGCCAGCAGTTCAAACTGGGACAGGGCGGGCAATCAGCCCCAGCATTTT. Protein: CASSSNWDRAGNQPQHF.

The chain combines TRBV4-1 with TRBJ1-1; D is possibly TRBD1 (5 bases). The CDR3 is 14 residues long. The V end lost 0 bases, the J end lost 7 bases, and 12 bases lay between the germline ends. In germline, CDR1 is MGHRA, CDR2 YSYEKL. CDR3 sequence (DNA): TGCGCCAGCAGCCAAGAGCGGAGGGGAATTGAAGCTTTCTTT. It is translated as CASSQERRGIEAFF.

In DNA, the CDR3 is TGTGCCAGTAGTTTAAGGCCTGGGGGGATCTCTGGGGCCAACGTCCTGACTTTC. Its translation: CASSLRPGGISGANVLTF. The chain joins TRBV19 to TRBJ2-6; tentative D call: TRBD2 (6 bases). Per the germline V gene, CDR1 is LNHDA and CDR2 is SQIVND (reference sequence). The CDR3 contains 18 residues. V was pared by 5 bases and J by 0 bases, with 17 bases between.

The chain recombines TRBV2 with TRBJ1-4; no clear D gene. This CDR3 has 15 amino acids. From germline, CDR1 is SNHLY and CDR2 FYNNEI. Trimming cost V 1 base and J 7 bases, with 13 bases left between them. CDR3 protein: CASSEEPAGFEKLFF. The CDR3 DNA sequence: TGTGCCAGCAGTGAAGAGCCGGCGGGGTTTGAAAAACTGTTTTTT. The whole variable domain, remainder taken from reference TRBV2 and TRBJ1-4, is EPEVTQTPSHQVTQMGQEVILRCVPISNHLYFYWYRQILGQKVEFLVSFYNNEISEKSEIFDDQFSVERPDGSNFTLKIRSTKLEDSAMYFCASSEEPAGFEKLFFGSGTQLSVL.